This passage covers 26 T cell receptor beta chains from one sample sequenced in a study of cytomegalovirus exposure and HLA in healthy donors. This PCR relied on a set of 60 Vbeta primers and 13 Jbeta primers. TCRdb's table, derived via immunoSEQ multiplex PCR, lists solely in-frame clones and lacks some. This sample has tens of thousands of clones, with just over 70% found just once. The specimen was PBMCs. Source of these receptors: a man between 60 and 75 years old in good health and CMV-seropositive.

This rearrangement joins TRBV5-1 to TRBJ2-2; TRBD1 aligns across 12 bases. CDR1 is SGHRS and CDR2 is YFSETQ in the germline V gene. The CDR3 extends over 17 amino acids. With 3 bases clipped from V and 4 bases from J, the junction kept 7 bases outside the gene matches. The CDR3 DNA sequence: TGCGCCAGCAGCTGGGGACAGGGGGCCGGGGCCACCGGGGAGCTGTTTTTT. It translates to CASSWGQGAGATGELFF. Full variable domain (missing parts from reference TRBV5-1 and TRBJ2-2): KAGVTQTPRYLIKTRGQQVTLSCSPISGHRSVSWYQQTPGQGLQFLFEYFSETQRNKGNFPGRFSGRQFSNSRSEMNVSTLELGDSALYLCASSWGQGAGATGELFFGEGSRLTVL.

The V gene is TRBV28, the J gene TRBJ2-7, with 7 bases identical to TRBD2. The CDR3 totals 15 residues. Germline-derived CDR1 and CDR2 are MDHEN and SYDVKM. Unmatched junction bases numbered 13, after V lost 4 bases and J lost 7 bases. CDR3 protein: CASSSGDSGGVEQYF. In DNA form, the CDR3 reads TGTGCCAGCAGTTCCGGCGACTCGGGAGGAGTTGAGCAGTACTTC.

J is TRBJ1-5 and V is TRBV7-2; D gene ambiguous. V was shortened by 8 bases and J by 1 base, with 12 bases between the two germline ends. The CDR3 is 14 amino acids. In germline, CDR1 is SGHTA, CDR2 FQGNSA. The CDR3 here is CASWGGKSNQPQHF. DNA for the CDR3: TGTGCCAGCTGGGGAGGTAAGAGCAATCAGCCCCAGCATTTT.

The J gene is TRBJ1-3, the V gene TRBV11-2; 11 nucleotides agree with TRBD1. The J segment lost 6 bases and the V segment lost 4 bases, leaving 8 bases of the junction unmatched. Germline assignment: CDR1 SGHAT and CDR2 FQNNGV. The CDR3 totals 16 residues. The CDR3 sequence is CASSYRDRGGENTIYF. CDR3 DNA sequence: TGTGCCAGCAGCTACCGGGACAGGGGGGGCGAAAACACCATATATTTT.

J is TRBJ1-5 and V is TRBV6-1; D might be TRBD1 (6 bases). The CDR3 is made up of 14 amino acids. Trimming cost V 3 bases and J 7 bases, with 13 bases left between them. CDR1 is MNHNS, CDR2 SASEGT, per germline. CDR3 bases: TGTGCCAGCAGTGATGGGGGCTATCTACAGCCCCAGCATTTT. It translates to CASSDGGYLQPQHF.

The genes are TRBV29-1 and TRBJ2-1, with D perhaps TRBD1 (5 bases). Trimming removed 6 bases from V and 4 bases from J, with 7 bases in between. The germline V gene encodes CDR1 SQVTM and CDR2 ANQGSEA. The CDR3 runs to 11 residues. CDR3: CSVPGYNEQFF. In DNA form, the CDR3 reads TGCAGCGTCCCAGGGTACAATGAGCAGTTCTTC.

The chain uses TRBV4-1 and TRBJ2-3; no definite D call. Looked up from germline, CDR1 is MGHRA and CDR2 is YSYEKL. V lost 3 bases to trimming and J lost 3 bases, with 7 bases between them. The CDR3 loop spans 13 amino acids. This CDR3 reads CASSHPRTDTQYF. CDR3 nucleotide sequence: TGCGCCAGCAGCCATCCCAGGACAGATACGCAGTATTTT.

The sample holds a few counts of this clone. A junction end diverges from the germline sequence, so it may reflect a read error. This chain links TRBV6-5 with TRBJ2-7; no firm D call. The CDR3 contains 11 residues. CDR1 is MNHEY and CDR2 is SVGAGI in the germline V gene. CDR3 DNA: TGTGCCAGCGCAGGATCCCACGAGCCGTACTTC. Translation: CASAGSHEPYF.

This chain connects TRBV28 to TRBJ2-7; TRBD1 matches 8 bases. Germline V gene lookup returns CDR1 MDHEN and CDR2 SYDVKM. The CDR3 length is 13 residues. The ends lost 2 bases at V and 3 bases at J; junction bases unmatched: 0. The CDR3 region is CASSLTGGYEQYF. CDR3 sequence (DNA): TGTGCCAGCAGTTTAACAGGGGGCTACGAGCAGTACTTC.

This clone has a handful of counts. The chain has TRBV2 and TRBJ2-7; D is possibly TRBD2 (5 bases). With 7 bases removed from V and 6 bases from J, the gap between germline ends came to 22 bases. CDR3 length equals 15 residues. Germline V gives CDR1 SNHLY, CDR2 FYNNEI. CDR3 in DNA: TGTGCCAGCAAATTTAGTGCGGAGCCTCGGGGCGAGCAGTACTTC. Protein: CASKFSAEPRGEQYF.

The chain links TRBV21-1 to TRBJ2-5; the D call in the table, TRBD1, was not verified against the DNA. TRBV21-1 is noted as a pseudogene. The CDR3 runs 15 residues. Written as DNA, the CDR3 is TGTGCCAGCAGCAAACGGGGACAACAACAAGAGACCCAGTACTTC. As protein: CASSKRGQQQETQYF.

The chain uses TRBV7-8 and TRBJ2-5; TRBD2 agrees at 11 bases. The end of the DNA aligns better with TRBJ2-7, so the J call may be wrong. CDR3 length: 15 amino acids. The germline V gene has CDR1 SGHVS and CDR2 FQNEAQ. In DNA form, the CDR3 reads TGTGCCAGCAGCCTACTAGCGGGGGCCTCCTACGAGCAGTACTTC. Translated: CASSLLAGASYEQYF.

The V and J genes are TRBV6-5 and TRBJ2-7, with D perhaps TRBD2 (6 bases). The germline V gene has CDR1 MNHEY and CDR2 SVGAGI. V was trimmed by 2 bases and J by 0 bases, leaving 8 bases between them. This CDR3 contains 14 residues. The CDR3 sequence is CASSYGGDSYEQYF. The CDR3 bases are TGTGCCAGCAGTTACGGCGGGGACTCCTACGAGCAGTACTTC.

V gene TRBV27 combines with J gene TRBJ2-7, with 7 bases lining up with TRBD2. The trim removed 8 bases at V and 5 bases at J, leaving 12 bases unmatched. Germline-derived CDR1 and CDR2 are MNHEY and SMNVEV (reference sequence). The CDR3 covers 14 residues. CDR3 amino acids: CASLGGKRRDEQYF. CDR3 DNA: TGTGCCAGCTTGGGGGGGAAGCGGAGAGACGAGCAGTACTTC.

The chain employs TRBV14 and TRBJ2-3; 10 nucleotides agree with TRBD2. The trim removed 4 bases at V and 5 bases at J, leaving 6 bases unmatched. Germline CDR1 reads SGHDN; CDR2 reads FVKESK. The CDR3 runs to 15 residues. The CDR3 sequence: CASSLLAGVIDTQYF. The CDR3 DNA reads TGTGCCAGCAGCCTCCTAGCGGGAGTAATAGATACGCAGTATTTT.

The CDR3 DNA reads as TGTGCCAGCAGCCGTTGGGACAGCTCCTACGAGCAGTACTTC. The encoded protein is CASSRWDSSYEQYF. The rearrangement links TRBV7-2 to TRBJ2-7, with TRBD1 matching over 7 bases. The CDR3 is made up of 14 amino acids. The V gene end was trimmed by 5 bases and the J gene end by 0 bases; junction bases not matched to a gene: 4. Germline assignment: CDR1 SGHTA and CDR2 FQGNSA.

The V and J genes are TRBV6-1 and TRBJ2-7; 7 bases fit TRBD2. The CDR3 covers 15 residues. Looked up from germline, CDR1 is MNHNS and CDR2 is SASEGT. V lost 8 bases to trimming and J lost 5 bases; unmatched junction nucleotides: 15. CDR3 sequence (DNA): TGTGCCAGCGGCCCTTTGCGGGAGTGGTGGAACGAGCAGTACTTC. Its protein product is CASGPLREWWNEQYF.

The chain has TRBV4-1 and TRBJ2-1, with 8 positions matching TRBD2. CDR1 is MGHRA and CDR2 is YSYEKL in the germline V gene. The CDR3 totals 18 residues. The V and J ends lost 0 bases and 8 bases, in that order; junction bases with no gene match: 15. The CDR3: CASSQDSTGTSRLDEQFF. The CDR3 nucleotides read TGCGCCAGCAGCCAAGACTCGACCGGGACTAGTAGACTCGATGAGCAGTTCTTC.

This chain uses TRBV4-1 with TRBJ2-6; 8 bases fit TRBD1. The V segment lost 0 bases and the J segment 2 bases; nucleotides outside the gene matches: 6. This CDR3 has 18 residues. Per the germline V gene, CDR1 is MGHRA and CDR2 is YSYEKL. The CDR3 sequence is CASSQDRQGATGANVLTF. The CDR3 DNA follows: TGCGCCAGCAGCCAAGATAGGCAGGGGGCGACTGGGGCCAACGTCCTGACTTTC.

The chain couples TRBV29-1 to TRBJ2-5, with TRBD1 matching over 11 bases. Germline V gives CDR1 SQVTM, CDR2 ANQGSEA. Trimming removed 7 bases from V and 2 bases from J; junction bases left unmatched: 6. The CDR3 runs to 14 residues. The CDR3 DNA reads TGCAGCGCCTCGGACAGGGGGCCTCAAGAGACCCAGTACTTC. It yields the protein CSASDRGPQETQYF.

The V gene is TRBV10-1, the J gene TRBJ1-1, with 8 nucleotides matching TRBD1. Germline lookup yields CDR1 WNHNN and CDR2 SYGVQD (reference sequence). Trimming cost V 6 bases and J 5 bases; bases outside gene matches: 5. The CDR3 runs to 13 residues. The CDR3 region has the DNA TGCGCCAGCAGCGACAGGGGTTGGACTGAAGCTTTCTTT. Its protein is CASSDRGWTEAFF.

The chain is built from TRBV5-1 and TRBJ2-1; 9 bases are shared with TRBD2. Trimming removed 4 bases from V and 6 bases from J; junction bases left unmatched: 17. CDR1 is SGHRS and CDR2 is YFSETQ in the germline V gene. The CDR3 totals 18 residues. CDR3 sequence: CASSRRQNGAGGPNEQFF. In DNA, the CDR3 is TGCGCCAGCAGCCGCCGCCAAAACGGAGCGGGGGGTCCCAATGAGCAGTTCTTC.

This clone was found once. The genes are TRBV2 and TRBJ2-2; 11 bases map to TRBD2. Germline trimming cut 10 bases from V and 3 bases from J; bases unmatched to any gene: 7. The CDR3 has 15 amino acids. Germline CDR1 SNHLY, CDR2 FYNNEI. The CDR3 reads CAISGGALDTGELFF. The CDR3 coding sequence is TGTGCCATTAGCGGGGGGGCGTTGGACACCGGGGAGCTGTTTTTT.

The chain combines TRBV2 with TRBJ2-5; D not certain. Trimming left V 7 bases short and J 1 base short, with 10 bases between. Per the germline V gene, CDR1 is SNHLY and CDR2 is FYNNEI. The CDR3 has 13 residues. The CDR3 bases are TGTGCCAGCATGCCCCGGTCCCAAGAGACCCAGTACTTC. Translation gives CASMPRSQETQYF.

Concerning this clone itself: One junction end does not reproduce the germline sequence, and a read error may be involved. The chain links TRBV7-9 to TRBJ1-1; D is perhaps TRBD1 (5 bases). In germline, CDR1 is SEHNR, CDR2 FQNEAQ (reference sequence). The CDR3 loop spans 12 amino acids. In DNA, the CDR3 is TGTTCCAGCAGCCTCGGGGGTACTGAAGCTTTCTTT. It yields the protein CSSSLGGTEAFF.

This chain joins TRBV6-1 and TRBJ2-2, with a tentative D call TRBD2 (6 bases). CDR3 size: 16 residues. V lost 4 bases and J 4 bases, leaving 16 bases between the germline ends. CDR1 is MNHNS and CDR2 is SASEGT in the germline V gene. CDR3 bases: TGTGCCAGCAGTGCCCTGGGGGGAGCTAGCACCGGGGAGCTGTTTTTT. Translation gives CASSALGGASTGELFF.